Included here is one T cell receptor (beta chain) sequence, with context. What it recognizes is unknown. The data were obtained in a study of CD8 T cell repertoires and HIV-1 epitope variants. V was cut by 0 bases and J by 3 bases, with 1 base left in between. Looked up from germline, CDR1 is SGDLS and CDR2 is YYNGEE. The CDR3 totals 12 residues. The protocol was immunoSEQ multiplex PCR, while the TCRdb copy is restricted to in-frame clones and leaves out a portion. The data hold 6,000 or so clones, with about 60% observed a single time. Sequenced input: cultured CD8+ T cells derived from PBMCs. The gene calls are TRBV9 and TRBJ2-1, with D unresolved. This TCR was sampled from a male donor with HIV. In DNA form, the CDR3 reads TGTGCCAGCAGCGTAGACTACAATGAGCAGTTCTTC. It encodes CASSVDYNEQFF. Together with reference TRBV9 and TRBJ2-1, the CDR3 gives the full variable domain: DSGVTQTPKHLITATGQRVTLRCSPRSGDLSVYWYQQSLDQGLQFLIQYYNGEERAKGNILERFSAQQFPDLHSELNLSSLELGDSALYFCASSVDYNEQFFGPGTRLTVL.